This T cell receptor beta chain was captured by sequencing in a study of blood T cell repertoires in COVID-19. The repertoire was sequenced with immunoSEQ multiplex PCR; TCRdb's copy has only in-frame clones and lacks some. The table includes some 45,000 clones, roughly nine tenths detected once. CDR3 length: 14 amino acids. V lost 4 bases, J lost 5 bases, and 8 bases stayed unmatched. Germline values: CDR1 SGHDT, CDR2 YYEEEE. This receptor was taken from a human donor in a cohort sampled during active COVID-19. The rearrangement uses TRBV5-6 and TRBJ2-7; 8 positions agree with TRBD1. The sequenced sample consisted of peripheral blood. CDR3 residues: CASSGIRGLHEQYF. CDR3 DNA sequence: TGTGCCAGCAGCGGCATCAGGGGGCTCCACGAGCAGTACTTC.